The entry below describes one T cell receptor (beta chain). The target antigen is unknown. TCRdb ran MiXCR on the 5' RACE reads and lists one entry per CDR3 protein. Of about 800,000 distinct CDR3 sequences listed, over 9.5% are singletons. This sample was included in a study of CD8 T cells in ankylosing spondylitis. General study findings and limits: In ankylosing spondylitis blood, a motif of roughly 8 highly homologous TCR beta variants appeared characteristic.

The germline CDR1 and CDR2 sequences are SGHRS and YFSETQ. V lost 6 bases to trimming and J lost 1 base, with 16 bases between them. The length of the CDR3 is 15 residues. Sequencing input: blood, either unsorted or a sorted T cell fraction (not recorded which). The sequence was obtained from a male donor with ankylosing spondylitis. The rearrangement uses TRBV5-1 and TRBJ2-5; D possibly uses TRBD1 or TRBD2 (5 bases each). CDR3 loop: CASMVGSGTQETQYF. CDR3 nucleotides: TGCGCCAGCATGGTAGGGTCAGGGACCCAAGAGACCCAGTACTTC.